The subject of this entry is one T cell receptor (beta chain). Germline V lookup: CDR1 SGHRS, CDR2 YFSETQ. The junction had 7 bases not matched to a gene; V was cut back by 4 bases and J by 2 bases. This CDR3 comprises 15 residues. This sample was included in a study of blood T cell repertoires in COVID-19. Study background: Specimens from acute and convalescent COVID-19 originated in the United States, Italy and Spain. PBMCs, B-cell-depleted T cells, or T cells provided the cDNA or gDNA that made up the material.

Under the authors' procedure: Amplifying reference gene primers gave estimates of nucleated cell counts. The method was immunoSEQ multiplex PCR; TCRdb's version includes in-frame clones alone and lacks a portion of them. V and J calls and clone size come straight from that table; D and trimming were deduced from the DNA. The table has around 180,000 clones, roughly 91% seen once. The chain combines TRBV5-1 with TRBJ1-2, with 8 nucleotides matching TRBD1. The sequenced material came from peripheral blood. This clonotype was obtained from a human donor in a cohort sampled during active COVID-19. The CDR3 is CASSPGTGSNYGYTF. The CDR3 DNA reads TGCGCCAGCAGCCCTGGGACAGGAAGCAACTATGGCTACACCTTC.